This entry concerns a single T cell receptor (beta chain). The data derive from a study of T cell repertoires in cytomegalovirus infection. Study background: Public TCR beta signatures marked donors with CMV infection and the matching HLA.

CDR1 SQVTM and CDR2 ANQGSEA come from the germline V gene. This CDR3 comprises 10 residues. V gave up 6 bases and J gave up 9 bases, with 9 bases separating them. TCRdb independently ran MiXCR on the reads; one entry per CDR3 protein. The sample has around 130,000 distinct CDR3 sequences, less than 9.5% seen once. V is TRBV29-1 and J is TRBJ2-1; D gene ambiguous. This clonotype originated in a human donor in good health (CMV status not recorded). Some clones in this sample may be carry-over from other donors' samples. The source material was PBMCs. Written as DNA, the CDR3 is TGCAGCGTGCAGACGGTTGAGCAGTTCTTC. Its protein product is CSVQTVEQFF.